Detailed here is one TCR beta chain. Other DNA sequences of this sample code for an identical CDR3. Produced via immunoSEQ multiplex PCR; TCRdb's table is partial and in-frame only. The data hold about 59,000 clones, with roughly 90% observed a single time. The sample comes from a study of control samples from healthy donors and cancer patients. Trimming cost V 0 bases and J 5 bases, with 4 bases left between them. The CDR3 covers 12 residues. Germline V gene sequence: CDR1 SGHAT, CDR2 FQNNGV. The source material was PBMCs. The chain combines TRBV11-2 with TRBJ1-1, with D unclear. The sequence derives from a man in his forties with colorectal cancer. The DNA of the CDR3 is TGTGCCAGCAGCTTAGATCGGACTGAAGCTTTCTTT. It codes for CASSLDRTEAFF.